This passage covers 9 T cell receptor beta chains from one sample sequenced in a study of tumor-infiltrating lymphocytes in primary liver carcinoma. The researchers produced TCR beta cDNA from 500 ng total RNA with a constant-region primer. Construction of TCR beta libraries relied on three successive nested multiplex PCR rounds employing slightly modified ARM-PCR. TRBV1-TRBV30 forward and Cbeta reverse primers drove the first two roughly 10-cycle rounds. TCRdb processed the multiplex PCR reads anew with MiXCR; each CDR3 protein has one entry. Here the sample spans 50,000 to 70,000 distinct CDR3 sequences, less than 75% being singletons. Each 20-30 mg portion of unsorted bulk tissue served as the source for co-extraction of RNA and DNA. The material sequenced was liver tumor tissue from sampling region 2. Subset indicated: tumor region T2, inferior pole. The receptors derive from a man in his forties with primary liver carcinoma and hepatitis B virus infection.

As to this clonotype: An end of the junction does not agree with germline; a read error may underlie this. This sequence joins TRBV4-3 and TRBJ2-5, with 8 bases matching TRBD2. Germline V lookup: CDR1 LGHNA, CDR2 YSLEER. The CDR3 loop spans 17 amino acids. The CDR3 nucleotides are TGCGCCAGCATCCAAGCGGCTTGCGGGAGGACTGGTGAGACCCAGTACTTC. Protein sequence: CASIQAACGRTGETQYF.

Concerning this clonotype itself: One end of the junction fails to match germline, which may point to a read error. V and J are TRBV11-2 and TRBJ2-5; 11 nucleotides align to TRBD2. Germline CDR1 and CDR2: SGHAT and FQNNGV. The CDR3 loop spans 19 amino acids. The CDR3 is CASSFGSLLAGGRGETLYF. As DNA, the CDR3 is TGTGCCAGCAGCTTTGGTAGCCTTCTAGCGGGAGGACGGGGAGAGACCCTGTACTTC.

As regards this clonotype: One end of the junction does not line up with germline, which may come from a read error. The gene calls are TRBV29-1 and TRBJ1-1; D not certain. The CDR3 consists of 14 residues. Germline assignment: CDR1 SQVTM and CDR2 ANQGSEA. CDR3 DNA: TGTAGCGCTGTTTGGATTGTGAAGAACACTGAAGCTTTCTTT. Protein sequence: CSAVWIVKNTEAFF.

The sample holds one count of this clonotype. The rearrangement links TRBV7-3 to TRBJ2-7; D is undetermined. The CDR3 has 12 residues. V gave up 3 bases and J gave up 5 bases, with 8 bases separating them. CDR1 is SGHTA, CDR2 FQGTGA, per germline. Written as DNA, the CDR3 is TGTGCCAGCAGCTTCAGGTTCCACGAGCAGTACTTC. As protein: CASSFRFHEQYF.

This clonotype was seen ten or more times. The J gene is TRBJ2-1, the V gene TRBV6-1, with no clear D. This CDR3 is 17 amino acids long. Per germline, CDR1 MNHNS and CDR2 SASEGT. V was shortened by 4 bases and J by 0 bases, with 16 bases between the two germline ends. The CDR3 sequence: CASSVGFLGLSYNEQFF. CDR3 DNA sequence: TGTGCCAGCAGTGTCGGTTTTCTCGGGCTCTCCTACAATGAGCAGTTCTTC.

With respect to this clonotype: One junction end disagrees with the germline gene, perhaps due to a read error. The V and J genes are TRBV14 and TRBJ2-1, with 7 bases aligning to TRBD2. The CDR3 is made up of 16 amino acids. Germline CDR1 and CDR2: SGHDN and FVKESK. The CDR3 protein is CASSAAAGWVNNEQFF. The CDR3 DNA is TGTGCCAGCAGTGCCGCAGCGGGATGGGTAAACAATGAACAGTTCTTC.

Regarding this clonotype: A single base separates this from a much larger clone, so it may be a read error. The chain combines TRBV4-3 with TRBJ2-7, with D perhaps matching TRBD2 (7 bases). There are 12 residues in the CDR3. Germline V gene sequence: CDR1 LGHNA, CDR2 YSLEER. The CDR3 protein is CISSQGGGEQYF. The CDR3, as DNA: TGCATCAGCAGCCAGGGAGGGGGAGAGCAGTACTTC.

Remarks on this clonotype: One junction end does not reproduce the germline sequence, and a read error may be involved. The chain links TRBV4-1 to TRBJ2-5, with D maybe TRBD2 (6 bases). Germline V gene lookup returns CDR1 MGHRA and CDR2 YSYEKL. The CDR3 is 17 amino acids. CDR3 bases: TGCGTCAGCAGTCGCCAAGGACTTGCGGGACTCTCAGAGACCCAGTACTTC. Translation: CVSSRQGLAGLSETQYF.

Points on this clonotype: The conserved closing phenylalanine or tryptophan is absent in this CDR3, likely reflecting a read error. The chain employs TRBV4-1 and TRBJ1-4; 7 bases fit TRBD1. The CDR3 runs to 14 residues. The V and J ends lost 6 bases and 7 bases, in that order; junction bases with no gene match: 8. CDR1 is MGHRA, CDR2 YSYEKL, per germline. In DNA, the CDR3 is TGCGCCAGCAGGTGGGGGCAGGGGGGTGAAAAACTGTTTCTT. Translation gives CASRWGQGGEKLFL.